This T cell receptor beta chain was recorded in a study of OX40 agonist ivuxolimab in advanced cancers. Study as a whole: Having had anti-PD-1, anti-PD-L1 or anti-CTLA-4 therapy before was allowed, and roughly 40% had some.

Patients were ineligible given autoimmune disease history or systemic immunosuppression. General study points: On average, CD8+ T cells had more expanded clones than CD4+. Dosing at 0.1 to 3.0 mg/kg was accompanied by clonal expansion of CD4+ and CD8+ blood T cells by week 6.

This table comes from immunoSEQ multiplex PCR, and its TCRdb copy is limited to in-frame clones, with some not included. The sample holds 60,000 to 65,000 clones, approximately 90% seen once. This clone appeared a few times. The antigen remains undetermined. The CDR3 is made up of 15 amino acids. V dropped 3 bases and J dropped 1 base, with 13 bases sitting between them. Germline V gene lookup returns CDR1 ENHRY and CDR2 SYGVKD. The sequence derives from an adult with an advanced solid tumor such as melanoma, head and neck, liver or kidney cancer. The chain recombines TRBV10-3 with TRBJ2-7; TRBD2 might be the D (5 bases). This material consisted of CD4+ or CD8+ T cells sorted from blood, taken in a trial of the OX40 agonist ivuxolimab. The DNA of the CDR3 is TGTGCCATCAGTGAAACCTATCGGGATTCCTACGAGCAGTACTTC. Translation gives CAISETYRDSYEQYF.